Detailed here is one T cell receptor beta chain. Some clones are missing from TCRdb's copy, which holds only in-frame ones; the method was immunoSEQ multiplex PCR. This table holds just over 30,000 clones, about 91% found once. V was clipped by 6 bases and J by 3 bases; unmatched bases: 2. Germline V lookup: CDR1 SQVTM, CDR2 ANQGSEA. The CDR3 runs 11 residues. These data come from a study of T cell changes during pregnancy in multiple sclerosis. The material sequenced was CD8+ T cells from peripheral blood mononuclear cells, taken in the first trimester of pregnancy. This receptor was identified in a female donor with multiple sclerosis, enrolled in a pregnancy study. The V call is TRBV29-1, the J call TRBJ2-7; TRBD1 aligns across 7 bases. The CDR3 is CSVTGIYEQYF. CDR3 sequence (DNA): TGCAGCGTGACAGGGATCTACGAGCAGTACTTC.